This T cell receptor beta chain derives from a study of control samples from healthy donors and cancer patients. V trimming: 5 bases; J trimming: 0 bases; junction bases outside the gene matches: 6. The CDR3 has 17 amino acids. Germline V gene lookup returns CDR1 SGHTA and CDR2 FQGTGA. Sequencing was performed with immunoSEQ multiplex PCR; in TCRdb, only in-frame clones are kept and a portion is missing. The sample lists about 200,000 clones; about 90% were seen once. This receptor was obtained from a man in his thirties or forties in good health. This sequence joins TRBV7-3 and TRBJ2-1; 11 bases agree with TRBD2. The sample comprised blood. CDR3: CASSHSGGASSYNEQFF. CDR3 coding DNA: TGTGCCAGCAGCCATAGCGGGGGGGCGAGCTCCTACAATGAGCAGTTCTTC.